The rows below give T cell receptor beta chains drawn from one sample of a study of response to subunit inactivated influenza vaccine. TCRdb reprocessed the RT-PCR reads with MiXCR, giving one entry per CDR3 protein. The profile covers hundreds of thousands of distinct CDR3 sequences, with 11% appearing a single time and approximately 9.9% taken by the ten largest. A further study also used this sample, focusing on T cells expressing NK-cell markers.

The specimen comprised PBMCs from blood, sampled on the day of vaccination. The receptors stem from a man over 45 who received an inactivated influenza vaccine. Both conserved end residues are part of each CDR3. D genes are given only for firm matches. The size of a clone is reported for some rows only, either as once, few or many, or as a class for expanded clones.

V,J,D,size,CDR3,DNA
TRBV11-2,TRBJ1-4,TRBD1,many,CASSETGTVSSKLFF,TGTGCCAGCAGCGAGACAGGGACAGTCTCTAGCAAACTGTTTTTT
TRBV3-1,TRBJ2-3,NA,NA,CASRIPGASTDTQYF,TGTGCCAGCAGAATCCCGGGGGCCAGCACAGATACGCAGTATTTT
TRBV4-2,TRBJ1-2,NA,many,CASSQDLTENYGYTF,TGTGCCAGCAGCCAAGATCTGACGGAAAACTATGGCTACACCTTC
TRBV5-1,TRBJ2-5,NA,few,CASSLMGDRAETQYF,TGCGCCAGCAGCTTGATGGGCGATAGGGCTGAGACCCAGTACTTC
TRBV3-1,TRBJ1-1,NA,few,CASTRTSGGNTEAFF,TGTGCCAGCACCCGGACGTCCGGGGGGAACACTGAAGCTTTCTTT
TRBV3-1,TRBJ1-3,NA,many,CASSQDFGGNTIYF,TGTGCCAGCAGCCAAGACTTTGGAGGAAACACCATATATTTT
TRBV28,TRBJ2-2,NA,few,CASSLEAQGGGELFF,TGTGCCAGCAGTTTAGAAGCCCAGGGCGGCGGGGAGCTGTTTTTT
TRBV5-6,TRBJ2-6,NA,NA,CASSLPFLGANVLTF,TGTGCCAGCAGCCTGCCTTTCTTAGGGGCCAACGTCCTGACTTTC
TRBV24-1,TRBJ2-1,NA,NA,CATSDPAERGSYNEQFF,TGTGCCACCAGTGATCCCGCCGAAAGGGGCTCCTACAATGAGCAGTTCTTC
TRBV28,TRBJ2-7,TRBD2,few,CASGLAGTYEQYF,TGTGCCAGCGGACTAGCGGGGACGTACGAGCAGTACTTC
TRBV5-1,TRBJ2-1,NA,NA,CASSLEPLGSYNEQFF,TGCGCCAGCAGCTTGGAACCCCTTGGGTCCTACAATGAGCAGTTCTTC
TRBV5-1,TRBJ2-3,NA,few,CASSLGLVRTDTQYF,TGCGCCAGCAGCTTGGGGCTAGTACGGACAGATACGCAGTATTTT
TRBV10-3,TRBJ2-5,TRBD2,NA,CAISSPGGAQETQYF,TGTGCCATCAGTTCCCCGGGGGGGGCACAGGAGACCCAGTACTTC
TRBV7-2,TRBJ2-1,TRBD2,few,CASSLEGTSGRNEQFF,TGTGCCAGCAGCTTAGAGGGGACTAGCGGGAGAAATGAGCAGTTCTTC
TRBV19,TRBJ1-1,TRBD1,few,CASSTDRQGARTEAFF,TGTGCCAGTAGTACCGACAGACAGGGGGCGCGGACTGAAGCTTTCTTT
TRBV6-6,TRBJ2-7,NA,NA,CASSPTQNYEQYF,TGTGCCAGCAGCCCGACACAGAATTACGAGCAGTACTTC
TRBV5-1,TRBJ2-2,NA,NA,CASSRSAGNTGELFF,TGCGCCAGCAGCCGATCGGCAGGGAACACCGGGGAGCTGTTTTTT
TRBV2,TRBJ2-3,NA,NA,CASRKEAMGTDTQYF,TGTGCCAGCAGAAAGGAGGCAATGGGCACAGATACGCAGTATTTT
TRBV5-1,TRBJ2-7,NA,few,CASSLGDATYEQYF,TGCGCCAGCAGCTTGGGTGACGCCACCTACGAGCAGTACTTC
TRBV3-1,TRBJ2-3,TRBD2,few,CASSQTRTRSTDTQYF,TGTGCCAGCAGCCAAACTCGGACTAGAAGCACAGATACGCAGTATTTT
TRBV4-2,TRBJ2-3,NA,NA,CASSQTRRSTDTQYF,TGTGCCAGCAGCCAAACTAGGAGGAGCACAGATACGCAGTATTTT
TRBV21-1,TRBJ2-1,NA,few,CASSKVGADNEQFF,TGTGCCAGCAGCAAGGTCGGGGCAGACAATGAGCAGTTCTTC
TRBV20-1,TRBJ2-3,TRBD1,NA,CSAEDRSTDTQYF,TGCAGTGCTGAGGACAGGAGCACAGATACGCAGTATTTT
TRBV5-1,TRBJ2-1,NA,many,CASSPDGGSNEQFF,TGCGCCAGCAGCCCTGACGGGGGCTCCAATGAGCAGTTCTTC
TRBV12-3/TRBV12-4,TRBJ1-1,NA,NA,CASSLDRLWNTEAFF,TGTGCCAGCAGTTTAGACAGGTTGTGGAACACTGAAGCTTTCTTT
TRBV29-1,TRBJ2-7,NA,few,CSVAQGYGYEQYF,TGCAGCGTTGCCCAGGGCTACGGCTACGAGCAGTACTTC
TRBV3-1,TRBJ2-2,NA,few,CASTDGNTGELFF,TGTGCCAGCACCGACGGTAACACCGGGGAGCTGTTTTTT
TRBV12-3/TRBV12-4,TRBJ1-1,NA,few,CASTAETGTEAFF,TGTGCCAGCACCGCGGAGACAGGAACTGAAGCTTTCTTT
TRBV12-3/TRBV12-4,TRBJ2-2,TRBD1,NA,CASRRTGENTGELFF,TGTGCCAGCAGGCGGACAGGGGAGAACACCGGGGAGCTGTTTTTT
TRBV24-1,TRBJ2-2,TRBD1,NA,CATSASGGANGELFF,TGTGCCACCAGTGCGTCAGGGGGCGCGAACGGGGAGCTGTTTTTT
TRBV5-4,TRBJ2-3,TRBD2,NA,CASSFTSGVADTQYF,TGTGCCAGCAGCTTTACTAGCGGGGTGGCGGATACGCAGTATTTT
TRBV15,TRBJ2-7,NA,NA,CATSGGIGYEQYF,TGTGCCACCTCGGGCGGGATTGGTTACGAGCAGTACTTC
TRBV29-1,TRBJ2-2,TRBD2,few,CSATTSGGDTGELFF,TGCAGCGCCACGACTAGCGGGGGGGACACCGGGGAGCTGTTTTTT
TRBV12-3/TRBV12-4,TRBJ1-2,NA,many,CASSLGLGYGYTF,TGTGCCAGCAGTTTGGGGCTAGGGTATGGCTACACCTTC
TRBV28,TRBJ2-1,TRBD1,NA,CASSQGQGRLEQFF,TGTGCCAGCAGCCAGGGACAGGGGAGGCTGGAGCAGTTCTTC
TRBV7-6,TRBJ2-3,NA,NA,CASSYTARGRSTDTQYF,TGTGCCAGCAGCTACACCGCACGGGGTCGTAGCACAGATACGCAGTATTTT
TRBV12-3/TRBV12-4,TRBJ2-5,TRBD2,few,CASSRLAGGLWETQYF,TGTGCCAGCAGTCGACTAGCGGGGGGGCTCTGGGAGACCCAGTACTTC
TRBV7-9,TRBJ2-1,TRBD2,NA,CASSGRTSGMVNEQFF,TGTGCCAGCAGCGGTCGAACTAGCGGGATGGTAAATGAGCAGTTCTTC
TRBV10-3,TRBJ2-3,NA,NA,CAISESYMADTQYF,TGTGCCATCAGTGAGTCCTATATGGCGGATACGCAGTATTTT
TRBV5-5,TRBJ1-5,TRBD1,NA,CASSADRGNQPQHF,TGTGCCAGCAGCGCAGACAGGGGTAATCAGCCCCAGCATTTT
TRBV7-9,TRBJ2-3,TRBD2,few,CASSLSGGGPPDTQYF,TGTGCCAGCAGCCTATCCGGCGGGGGGCCCCCAGATACGCAGTATTTT
TRBV5-1,TRBJ1-1,NA,NA,CASSVRVSGTGTEAFF,TGCGCCAGCAGCGTGCGTGTGTCGGGGACTGGCACTGAAGCTTTCTTT
TRBV7-2,TRBJ2-1,TRBD2,NA,CASSKTSGGLNEQFF,TGTGCCAGCAGCAAGACTAGCGGGGGGTTAAATGAGCAGTTCTTC
TRBV12-3/TRBV12-4,TRBJ2-5,TRBD2,few,CASSFGGGAQETQYF,TGTGCCAGCAGTTTCGGCGGGGGAGCACAAGAGACCCAGTACTTC
TRBV2,TRBJ2-3,NA,few,CASRPRQGSKGTQYF,TGTGCCAGCAGACCCCGGCAGGGGTCAAAAGGGACGCAGTATTTT